The rows below give T cell receptor beta chains drawn from one sample of a study of cytomegalovirus exposure and HLA in healthy donors. The protocol was immunoSEQ multiplex PCR, while the TCRdb copy is restricted to in-frame clones and leaves out a portion. The data hold about 160,000 clones, with roughly 89% observed a single time. Sequences were obtained from PBMCs. All receptors derive from a woman aged 25 to 39 in good health and CMV-seronegative. The CDR3 runs from the conserved cysteine through the conserved F or W. The order of the fields is V gene, CDR3 protein.

TRBV5-1	CASSYAGGTYNEQFF
TRBV5-1	CASTFRAGGLYEQYF
TRBV5-1	CASSLSDTQETQYF
TRBV6-6	CASSYPGTGIDEQYF
TRBV28	CASSWAGMNTEAFF
TRBV5-5	CASSRTVANYGYTF
TRBV9	CASSGGDRMNTEAFF
TRBV15	CATSRGLADSYEQYF
TRBV7-9	CASSFTGGKETQYF
TRBV6-1	CASRGRTGPDEAFF
TRBV28	CASSGQGAPKEGTQYF
TRBV12-2	CASPRPGDPEGYNEQFF
TRBV15	CATEASTDTQYF
TRBV13	CASSPRGRGAGELFF
TRBV7-3	CASSQRGGREGEQFF
TRBV6-5	CASSPGTSVNNEQFF
TRBV10-1	CASSAGGSAFF
TRBV12-5	CASQDRGNTEAFF
TRBV19	CASSIGVGGGEQYF
TRBV28	CASAKGGSNQPQHF